The rows below give T cell receptor beta chains drawn from one sample of a study of shared clonotypes between healthy human individuals. The repertoire was sequenced with immunoSEQ multiplex PCR; TCRdb's copy has only in-frame clones and lacks some. The data contain around 2.1 million clones, 93% of them singletons. Specimen: naive CD8+ T cells from PBMCs. The receptors were gathered from a man between 18 and 29 years old in good health. Some clones in this sample may be carry-over from other donors' samples. CDR3s include the opening cysteine and the closing phenylalanine or tryptophan. Each record gives: V gene, J gene, clone size, D gene, CDR3 DNA, CDR3 protein. D genes are given only for firm matches. Size values are once, few and many counts, or a class for expanded clones, and some rows have none.

V: TRBV11-2; J: TRBJ2-5; size: -; D: -; DNA: TGTGCCAGCAGCTTAGAACTAGCGGACAGGGAGACCCAGTACTTC; CDR3: CASSLELADRETQYF
V: TRBV5-1; J: TRBJ2-7; size: -; D: -; DNA: TGCGCCAGCAGCGGCCGGGACAACCCCTACGAGCAGTACTTC; CDR3: CASSGRDNPYEQYF
V: TRBV28; J: TRBJ2-3; size: -; D: TRBD2; DNA: TGTGCCAGCAGTTTTGCTAGCGGGAGGACAGATACGCAGTATTTT; CDR3: CASSFASGRTDTQYF
V: TRBV27; J: TRBJ1-2; size: -; D: -; DNA: TGTGCCAGCACCACCATGCGGGGGCCCCTTAACTATGGCTACACCTTC; CDR3: CASTTMRGPLNYGYTF
V: TRBV5-6; J: TRBJ2-5; size: -; D: TRBD2; DNA: TGTGCCAGCAGTCTCCCTAGCGGGGAAGAGACCCAGTACTTC; CDR3: CASSLPSGEETQYF
V: TRBV10-2; J: TRBJ1-5; size: -; D: -; DNA: TGCGCCAGCACCGAGGTAGGGGGCAATCAGCCCCAGCATTTT; CDR3: CASTEVGGNQPQHF
V: TRBV19; J: TRBJ2-7; size: -; D: TRBD2; DNA: TGTGCCAGTAGTATAGATGTTTGGCGGGAGGACTCCTACGAGCAGTACTTC; CDR3: CASSIDVWREDSYEQYF
V: TRBV9; J: TRBJ2-2; size: -; D: -; DNA: TGTGCCAGCAGCGTATACTCAGACACCGGGGAGCTGTTTTTT; CDR3: CASSVYSDTGELFF
V: TRBV30; J: TRBJ1-4; size: -; D: -; DNA: TGTGCCTGGAGTACAGGGTTCGATAATGAAAAACTGTTTTTT; CDR3: CAWSTGFDNEKLFF
V: TRBV27; J: TRBJ2-7; size: -; D: TRBD1; DNA: TGTGCCAGCAGTCCCGGGACAGCCTCCTACGAGCAGTACTTC; CDR3: CASSPGTASYEQYF
V: TRBV7-9; J: TRBJ2-2; size: -; D: TRBD1; DNA: TGTGCCAGCAGCCCTGCGACAGGGCATCGGGACACCGGGGAGCTGTTTTTT; CDR3: CASSPATGHRDTGELFF
V: TRBV19; J: TRBJ1-1; size: -; D: -; DNA: TGTGCCAGTAGTATTTTAGGCGTGGGGAACACTGAAGCTTTCTTT; CDR3: CASSILGVGNTEAFF
V: TRBV7-9; J: TRBJ2-1; size: -; D: TRBD1; DNA: TGTGCCAGCACCGGACAGGAAGCCTACAATGAGCAGTTCTTC; CDR3: CASTGQEAYNEQFF
V: TRBV6-5; J: TRBJ1-5; size: -; D: -; DNA: TGTGCCAGCAGCCACGGCGATTATAATCAGCCCCAGCATTTT; CDR3: CASSHGDYNQPQHF
V: TRBV7-9; J: TRBJ2-1; size: -; D: -; DNA: TGTGCCAGCAGCTTAGTGGTTGCAGCGGTGAATGCCTACAATGAGCAGTTCTTC; CDR3: CASSLVVAAVNAYNEQFF
V: TRBV2; J: TRBJ1-1; size: few; D: TRBD1; DNA: TGTGCCAGCAGTGAAGGGACAGGGGCTTTCATGAACACTGAAGCTTTCTTT; CDR3: CASSEGTGAFMNTEAFF
V: TRBV11-2; J: TRBJ1-5; size: -; D: -; DNA: TGTGCCAGCAGCTTTTTTGGGGAGAATCAGCCCCAGCATTTT; CDR3: CASSFFGENQPQHF
V: TRBV10-3; J: TRBJ2-4; size: -; D: -; DNA: TGTGCCATCAGTGAGTTAGGGGAGGCAAACATTCAGTACTTC; CDR3: CAISELGEANIQYF
V: TRBV27; J: TRBJ2-7; size: -; D: -; DNA: TGTGCCAGCAGTTTAGGCCAGACCCCCTACGAGCAGTACTTC; CDR3: CASSLGQTPYEQYF
V: TRBV5-1; J: TRBJ1-2; size: -; D: TRBD1; DNA: TGCGCCAGCAGCTTTGGTAACCTGGGACAGGGGATAAACTATGGCTACACCTTC; CDR3: CASSFGNLGQGINYGYTF
V: TRBV13; J: TRBJ1-1; size: -; D: -; DNA: TGTGCCAGCAGCGCCCTAGGGGTGAACACTGAAGCTTTCTTT; CDR3: CASSALGVNTEAFF
V: TRBV21-1; J: TRBJ2-5; size: -; D: -; DNA: TGTGCCAGCAGCAAAGGGGAGGGGACCCAGTACTTC; CDR3: CASSKGEGTQYF
V: TRBV7-8; J: TRBJ2-1; size: -; D: -; DNA: TGTGCCAGCAGCCCCCTTCGTCCGAATGAGCAGTTCTTC; CDR3: CASSPLRPNEQFF
V: TRBV4-3; J: TRBJ2-1; size: once; D: TRBD1; DNA: TGCGCCAGCAGCCCCCCCAGGGGAAGGGACAGGGATGCCGATGAGCAGTTCTTC; CDR3: CASSPPRGRDRDADEQFF
V: TRBV11-2; J: TRBJ2-1; size: -; D: TRBD2; DNA: TGTGCCAGCAGCTTAGACGTTAGCGGGGCCGAGCAGTTCTTC; CDR3: CASSLDVSGAEQFF
V: TRBV11-2; J: TRBJ2-7; size: -; D: -; DNA: TGTGCCAGCAGCTTAGAGGCAGGGTTCGAGCAGTACTTC; CDR3: CASSLEAGFEQYF
V: TRBV28; J: TRBJ2-4; size: -; D: TRBD1; DNA: TGTGCCAGCAGTCCCACAGGGGCCTGGCTGGGGAACATTCAGTACTTC; CDR3: CASSPTGAWLGNIQYF
V: TRBV6-1; J: TRBJ2-1; size: -; D: TRBD1; DNA: TGTGCCAGCAGGGGGGACAGTTACAATGAGCAGTTCTTC; CDR3: CASRGDSYNEQFF
V: TRBV28; J: TRBJ2-3; size: -; D: TRBD2; DNA: TGTGCCAGCAGTTTAGGAGCGGGAGATCGGTATTTT; CDR3: CASSLGAGDRYF
V: TRBV28; J: TRBJ1-2; size: -; D: TRBD1; DNA: TGTGCCAGCAGTCCTGGGACAGGGACAACCTTTCGCTATGGCTACACCTTC; CDR3: CASSPGTGTTFRYGYTF